Listed here is a single T cell receptor (beta chain). The protocol was immunoSEQ multiplex PCR, while the TCRdb copy is restricted to in-frame clones and leaves out a portion. The table records 200,000 to 250,000 clones, about four fifths of them present only once. These data belong to a study of blood T cell repertoires in COVID-19. In the study overall: In each case, the material was cDNA or gDNA derived from T cells, B-cell-depleted T cells, or PBMCs.

Study members were between about 18 and 100 years old and lived in some 26 US regions. Clinical history reported by participants formed the basis on which cohorts were assigned. CDR1 and CDR2 from the germline V gene are LNHNV and YYDKDF (reference sequence). The trim removed 1 base at V and 9 bases at J, leaving 8 bases unmatched. This CDR3 region has 14 residues. The TCR originated in a woman in her 50s with acute COVID-19. V gene TRBV15 combines with J gene TRBJ1-1, with 7 bases that match TRBD1. Sequencing input: PBMCs or T cells enriched from blood (not recorded which). CDR3 region: CATSRGGTERQAFF. CDR3 coding DNA: TGTGCCACCAGCAGAGGGGGGACAGAGCGTCAAGCTTTCTTT.